The subject of this entry is one T cell receptor beta chain. The sample belongs to a study of technical replicates of blood from several donors. Measured with immunoSEQ multiplex PCR; TCRdb has only the in-frame clones, and not every one. The profile shows about 73,000 clones, 90% to 95% of them singletons. CDR3 size: 16 residues. V was pared by 2 bases and J by 1 base, with 0 bases of the junction left unmatched. Germline V gene sequence: CDR1 MNHEY, CDR2 SVGAGI. This sequence originates from a human donor in good health. The sequencing input was T cells isolated from PBMCs. The chain recombines TRBV6-5 with TRBJ2-3; 13 bases align to TRBD2. As DNA, the CDR3 is TGTGCCAGCAGTTACGGGACTAGCGGGGGCACAGATACGCAGTATTTT. Protein sequence: CASSYGTSGGTDTQYF.